One and the same sample provided the 16 T cell receptor beta chains below, sequenced in a study of blood T cells in healthy people across ages. A sample-barcoded 5' primer and a J-beta primer mix were used in a second PCR of about 7 to 11 cycles. TCRdb re-analysed the 5' RACE reads in MiXCR, keeping a single row per CDR3 protein. The top ten hold 30% to 40% of the sample, which has approximately 690,000 distinct CDR3 sequences, under 65% seen once. The material sequenced was blood. The receptors were sampled from a man aged 60 to 69 in good health.

This chain links TRBV7-8 with TRBJ2-1, with no clear D. Germline V lookup: CDR1 SGHVS, CDR2 FQNEAQ. CDR3 length equals 14 residues. V was cut by 5 bases and J by 8 bases, with 16 bases left in between. CDR3 nucleotides: TGTGCCAGCAGCCCCAGTGGCCCTACGGATGAGCAGTTCTTC. As protein: CASSPSGPTDEQFF.

This clonotype was picked up one time. The chain links TRBV20-1 to TRBJ2-3; the match to TRBD1 covers 8 bases. The CDR3 loop spans 14 amino acids. Germline V gene sequence: CDR1 DFQATT, CDR2 SNEGSKA (reference sequence). The junction had 4 bases not matched to a gene; V was cut back by 5 bases and J by 0 bases. The CDR3 region has the DNA TGCAGTGCTTTGGACAGGGTTAGCACAGATACGCAGTATTTT. Translated, it gives CSALDRVSTDTQYF.

This chain uses TRBV29-1 with TRBJ1-6, with a tentative D call TRBD1 (6 bases). The CDR3 loop spans 13 amino acids. Germline CDR1 and CDR2: SQVTM and ANQGSEA. V was pared by 4 bases and J by 5 bases, with 9 bases between. CDR3 protein: CSVAQGHNSPLHF. In nucleotides, the CDR3 is TGCAGCGTTGCCCAGGGGCATAATTCACCCCTCCACTTT.

The gene calls are TRBV3-1 and TRBJ1-2, with D uncertain. From germline, CDR1 is LGHDT and CDR2 YNNKEL (reference sequence). V was clipped by 7 bases and J by 0 bases, with 3 bases between them. The CDR3 is 11 amino acids. CDR3 nucleotides: TGTGCCAGCACCTCTAACTATGGCTACACCTTC. Residues: CASTSNYGYTF.

The V and J genes are TRBV7-8 and TRBJ2-5, with 7 nucleotides matching TRBD2. Germline V gene lookup returns CDR1 SGHVS and CDR2 FQNEAQ. The CDR3 sequence is 13 residues long. After removal of 3 bases from V and 5 bases from J, the junction contained 3 bases not matched to a gene. CDR3 coding DNA: TGTGCCAGCAGCTTCGGGGGGTTCGAGACCCAGTACTTC. It yields the protein CASSFGGFETQYF.

The V call is TRBV20-1, the J call TRBJ2-4; TRBD2 matches 12 bases. Gene TRBJ2-5 matches the end of the DNA better, so the J call may be wrong. Per germline, CDR1 DFQATT and CDR2 SNEGSKA (reference sequence). CDR3 length: 17 residues. The CDR3 DNA is TGCAGTGCTAGAGATCGGACTAGCGGGAACCTACAAGAGACCCAGTACTTC. Encoded protein: CSARDRTSGNLQETQYF.

The chain couples TRBV11-2 to TRBJ1-1; no firm D call. V lost 0 bases to trimming and J lost 9 bases, with 5 bases between them. Germline CDR1 is SGHAT and CDR2 is FQNNGV. The CDR3 totals 11 residues. Here the CDR3 DNA reads TGTGCCAGCAGCTTAGATCAGCAAGCTTTCTTT. This translates into CASSLDQQAFF.

The CDR3 bases are TGCGCCAGCAGCTTGGGTAGTGGTGAGAACACTGAAGCTTTCTTT. Its protein product is CASSLGSGENTEAFF. The chain combines TRBV5-1 with TRBJ1-1; D is unclear. The CDR3 covers 15 residues. Germline V CDR1 and CDR2: SGHRS, YFSETQ. The V gene lost 0 bases and the J gene lost 1 base, with 10 bases spanning the gap.

A remark on this clonotype: One end of the junction varies from germline; a read error may be responsible. The chain employs TRBV25-1 and TRBJ1-3; possibly TRBD1 for D (5 bases). The CDR3 contains 14 residues. The germline V gene has CDR1 MGHDK and CDR2 SYGVNS. The CDR3 bases are TGTGCCAGCAGTGAAAGGGGTACTGGAAATACCATATATTTT. The encoded protein is CASSERGTGNTIYF.

The chain uses TRBV20-1 and TRBJ2-5; D is possibly TRBD2 (7 bases). Matching the DNA end better, TRBJ2-7 makes the J call doubtful. Per germline, CDR1 DFQATT and CDR2 SNEGSKA (reference sequence). This CDR3 is 14 amino acids long. In DNA form, the CDR3 reads TGCAGTGCTAGTAGGTTCAGGGAGGGGGGCGAGCAGTACTTC. Translating it yields CSASRFREGGEQYF.

The sample holds a few counts of this clonotype. The chain uses TRBV12-3 or TRBV12-4 and TRBJ2-5; D ambiguous. V was shortened by 3 bases and J by 2 bases, with 10 bases between the two germline ends. This CDR3 has 14 amino acids. The CDR3 loop reads CASSFRVEQETQYF. For the CDR3, the DNA is TGTGCCAGCAGTTTTCGAGTCGAGCAAGAGACCCAGTACTTC.

This chain connects TRBV12-3 or TRBV12-4 to TRBJ2-3; D remains ambiguous. Trimming shortened V by 3 bases and J by 0 bases, and 10 bases separated the two germline ends. This CDR3 is 15 amino acids long. The CDR3 bases are TGTGCCAGCAGTTTTAGGCAGATTAGCACAGATACGCAGTATTTT. Its translation is CASSFRQISTDTQYF.

The gene calls are TRBV20-1 and TRBJ2-5, with 7 bases identical to TRBD1. Germline V gene lookup returns CDR1 DFQATT and CDR2 SNEGSKA (reference sequence). The CDR3 sequence is 13 residues long. V shed 4 bases and J 5 bases; nucleotides not matched to a gene: 7. CDR3 region: CSATWTGLETQYF. The CDR3 region has the DNA TGCAGTGCTACCTGGACAGGCCTGGAGACCCAGTACTTC.

J is TRBJ1-5 and V is TRBV6-6; a possible D gene is TRBD1 (6 bases). V dropped 8 bases and J dropped 3 bases, with 17 bases sitting between them. The CDR3 consists of 15 residues. Germline CDR1 is MNHNY and CDR2 is SVGAGI (reference sequence). CDR3 coding DNA: TGTGCCAGCCGAGTGGGAGGGGGATCCAATCAGCCCCAGCATTTT. It specifies CASRVGGGSNQPQHF.

This clonotype has only a few counts. This chain joins TRBV6-5 and TRBJ1-1, with D unresolved. The CDR3 length is 15 residues. The V gene lost 4 bases and the J gene lost 7 bases, with 19 bases spanning the gap. The germline V gene encodes CDR1 MNHEY and CDR2 SVGAGI. The CDR3 DNA is TGTGCCAGCAGTTCCACCCCCGTCCCACCGGGTGAAGCTTTCTTT. Translated, it gives CASSSTPVPPGEAFF.

There are a few counts of this clonotype. The chain carries TRBV4-1 and TRBJ2-1; TRBD2 aligns across 13 bases. The CDR3 loop spans 18 amino acids. Looked up from germline, CDR1 is MGHRA and CDR2 is YSYEKL. V dropped 3 bases and J dropped 4; count of bases not matched to a gene: 9. The DNA for the CDR3 is TGCGCCAGCAGCCACACCCCGGGGGGACTAGCGGGGTACAATGAGCAGTTCTTC. Translation gives CASSHTPGGLAGYNEQFF.